The clone carrying this T cell receptor beta chain has a single count. Its antigen remains unknown. At one end, the junction sequence differs from germline, possibly due to a read error. The data originate from a study of cytomegalovirus exposure and HLA in healthy donors. Regarding the study as a whole: Fewer N-insertions than the roughly 670-donor mean were reportedly shown by an Asian-associated ancestry cluster in a later analysis.

60 Vbeta and 13 Jbeta primers were used in PCR. Clones were sequenced by immunoSEQ multiplex PCR, and TCRdb holds only the in-frame ones, with some missing. The profile shows fewer than 250,000 clones, 85% of them singletons. Germline values: CDR1 SSHAT, CDR2 FNYEAQ (reference sequence). The CDR3 has 17 residues. At sampling all donors were nominally healthy, likely with unrecorded immune exposures. This clonotype was obtained from a human donor in good health. The J gene is TRBJ1-5, the V gene TRBV7-7; D remains unclear. Specimen: PBMCs. In nucleotides, the CDR3 is TGTGCTAGCAGCCCCAGGAGAGGGAGTGGTGGCAATCAGCCCCAGCATTTT. This gives the protein CASSPRRGSGGNQPQHF.